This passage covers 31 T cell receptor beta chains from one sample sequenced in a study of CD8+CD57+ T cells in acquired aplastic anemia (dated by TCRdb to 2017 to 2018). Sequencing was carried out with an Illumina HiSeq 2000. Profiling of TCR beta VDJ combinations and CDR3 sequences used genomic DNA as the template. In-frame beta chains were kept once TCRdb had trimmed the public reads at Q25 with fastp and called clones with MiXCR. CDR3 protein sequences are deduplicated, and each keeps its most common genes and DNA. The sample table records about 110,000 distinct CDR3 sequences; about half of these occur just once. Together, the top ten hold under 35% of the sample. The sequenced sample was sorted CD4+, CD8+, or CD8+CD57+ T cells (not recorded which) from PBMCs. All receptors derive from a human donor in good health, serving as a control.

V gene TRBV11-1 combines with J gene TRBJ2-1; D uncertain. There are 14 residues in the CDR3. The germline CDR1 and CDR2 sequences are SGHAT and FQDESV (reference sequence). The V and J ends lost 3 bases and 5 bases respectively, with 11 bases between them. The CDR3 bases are TGTGCCAGCAGCTTTTTAACGGCCGACAATGAGCAGTTCTTC. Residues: CASSFLTADNEQFF.

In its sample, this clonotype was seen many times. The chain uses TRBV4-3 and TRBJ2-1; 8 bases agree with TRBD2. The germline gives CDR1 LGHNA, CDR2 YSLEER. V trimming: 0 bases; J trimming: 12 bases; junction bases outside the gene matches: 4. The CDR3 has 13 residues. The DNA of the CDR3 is TGCGCCAGCAGCCAAGATTCCCTAGCGGGGCAGTTCTTC. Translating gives CASSQDSLAGQFF.

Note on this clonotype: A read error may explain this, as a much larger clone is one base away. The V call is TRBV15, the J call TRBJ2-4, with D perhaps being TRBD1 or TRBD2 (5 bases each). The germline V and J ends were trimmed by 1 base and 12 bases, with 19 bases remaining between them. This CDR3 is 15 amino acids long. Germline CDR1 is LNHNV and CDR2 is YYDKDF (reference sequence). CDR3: CATSRVGESKSTQYF. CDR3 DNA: TGTGCCACCAGCAGAGTGGGGGAATCCAAAAGCACTCAGTACTTC.

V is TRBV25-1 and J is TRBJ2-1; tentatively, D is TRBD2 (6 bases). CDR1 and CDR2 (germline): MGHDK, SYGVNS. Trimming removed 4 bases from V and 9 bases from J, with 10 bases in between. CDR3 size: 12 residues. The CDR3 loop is CASSGGVAEQFF. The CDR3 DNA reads TGTGCCAGCAGTGGGGGGGTGGCTGAGCAGTTCTTC.

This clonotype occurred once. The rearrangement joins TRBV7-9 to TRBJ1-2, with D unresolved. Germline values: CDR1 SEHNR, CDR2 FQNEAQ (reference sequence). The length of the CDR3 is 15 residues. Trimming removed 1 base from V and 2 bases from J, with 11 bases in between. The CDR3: CASSLGGPSNYGYTF. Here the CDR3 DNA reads TGTGCCAGCAGCTTAGGAGGACCCTCAAACTATGGCTACACCTTC.

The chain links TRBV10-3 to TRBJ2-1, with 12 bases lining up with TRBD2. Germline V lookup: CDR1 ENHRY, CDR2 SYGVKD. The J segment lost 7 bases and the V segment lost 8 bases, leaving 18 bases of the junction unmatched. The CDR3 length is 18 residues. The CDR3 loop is CAIQEHQPLAGGRNEQFF. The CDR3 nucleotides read TGTGCCATCCAGGAACACCAACCTCTAGCGGGGGGGCGAAATGAGCAGTTCTTC.

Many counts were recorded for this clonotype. The CDR3 sequence is CASSPTLNTEAFF. The CDR3 bases are TGCGCCAGCAGCCCAACATTGAACACTGAAGCTTTCTTT. The chain is built from TRBV4-1 and TRBJ1-1; D call uncertain. The CDR3 is 13 residues long. CDR1 is MGHRA, CDR2 YSYEKL, per germline. The ends were cut back, 4 bases at V and 0 bases at J, with 6 bases in the middle.

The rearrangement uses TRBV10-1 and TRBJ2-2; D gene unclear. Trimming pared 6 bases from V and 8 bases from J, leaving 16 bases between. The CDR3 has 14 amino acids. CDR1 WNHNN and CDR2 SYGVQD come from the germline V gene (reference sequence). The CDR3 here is CASSAAANIGELFF. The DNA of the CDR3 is TGCGCCAGCAGCGCCGCCGCGAACATTGGGGAGCTGTTTTTT.

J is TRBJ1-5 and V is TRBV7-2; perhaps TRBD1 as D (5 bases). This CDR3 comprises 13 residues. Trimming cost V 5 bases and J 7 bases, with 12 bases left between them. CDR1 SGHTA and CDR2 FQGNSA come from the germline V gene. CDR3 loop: CASSVRVRQPQHF. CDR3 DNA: TGTGCCAGCAGCGTCAGGGTTCGCCAGCCCCAGCATTTT.

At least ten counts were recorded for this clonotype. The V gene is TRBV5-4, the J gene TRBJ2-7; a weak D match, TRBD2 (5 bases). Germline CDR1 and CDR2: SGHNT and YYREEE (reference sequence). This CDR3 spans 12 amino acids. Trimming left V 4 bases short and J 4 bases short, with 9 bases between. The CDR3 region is CASSRRGYEQYF. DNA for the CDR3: TGTGCCAGCAGCCGTCGGGGTTACGAGCAGTACTTC. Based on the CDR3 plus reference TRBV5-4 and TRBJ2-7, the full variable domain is ETGVTQSPTHLIKTRGQQVTLRCSSQSGHNTVSWYQQALGQGPQFIFQYYREEENGRGNFPPRFSGLQFPNYSSELNVNALELDDSALYLCASSRRGYEQYFGPGTRLTVT.

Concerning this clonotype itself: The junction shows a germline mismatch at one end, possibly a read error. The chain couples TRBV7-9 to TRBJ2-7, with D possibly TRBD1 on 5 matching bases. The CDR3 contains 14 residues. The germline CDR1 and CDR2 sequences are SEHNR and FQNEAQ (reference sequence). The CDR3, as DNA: TGTGCCAGCAGCGACTTCGACAGCTCCTATGAGCAGTACTTC. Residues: CASSDFDSSYEQYF.

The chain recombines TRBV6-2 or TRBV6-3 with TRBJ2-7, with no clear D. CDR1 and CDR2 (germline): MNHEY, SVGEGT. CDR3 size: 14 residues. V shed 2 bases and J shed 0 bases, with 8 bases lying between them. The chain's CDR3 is CASSYGSSSYEQYF. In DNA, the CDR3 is TGTGCCAGCAGTTACGGCAGTAGCTCCTACGAGCAGTACTTC.

The CDR3 nucleotides read TGTGCCAGCAGAAGGGGGGGGGAGATCTCCTACAATGAGCAGTACTTC. Translation: CASRRGGEISYNEQYF. The V gene is TRBV25-1, the J gene TRBJ2-7, with D possibly matching TRBD2 (7 bases). The CDR3 length is 16 residues. From germline, CDR1 is MGHDK and CDR2 SYGVNS. The V end lost 6 bases, the J end lost 7 bases, and 25 bases lay between the germline ends.

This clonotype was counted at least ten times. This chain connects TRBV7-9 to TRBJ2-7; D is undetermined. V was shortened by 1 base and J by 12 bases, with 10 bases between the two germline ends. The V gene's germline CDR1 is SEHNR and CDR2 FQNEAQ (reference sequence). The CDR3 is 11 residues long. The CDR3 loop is CASSLGGVGYF. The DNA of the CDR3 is TGTGCCAGCAGCTTAGGTGGAGTAGGGTACTTC.

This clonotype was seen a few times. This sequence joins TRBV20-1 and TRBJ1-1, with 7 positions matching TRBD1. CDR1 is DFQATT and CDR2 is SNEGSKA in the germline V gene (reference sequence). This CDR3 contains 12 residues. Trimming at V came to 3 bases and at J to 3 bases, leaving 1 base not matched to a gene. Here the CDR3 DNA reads TGCAGTGCTAGGCAGGGGGACACTGAAGCTTTCTTT. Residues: CSARQGDTEAFF.

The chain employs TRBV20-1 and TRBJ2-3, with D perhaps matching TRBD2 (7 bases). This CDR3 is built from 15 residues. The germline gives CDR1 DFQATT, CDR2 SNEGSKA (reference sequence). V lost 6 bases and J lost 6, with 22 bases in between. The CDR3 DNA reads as TGCAGTGCCACCAGCAGAGATGGGAGGGGGGATACGCAGTATTTT. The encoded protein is CSATSRDGRGDTQYF.

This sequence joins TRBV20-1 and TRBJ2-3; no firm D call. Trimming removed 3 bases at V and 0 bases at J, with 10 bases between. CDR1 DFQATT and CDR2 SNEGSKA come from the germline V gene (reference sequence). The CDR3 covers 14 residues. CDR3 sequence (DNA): TGCAGTGCTAGTCCAACAGTAAGCACAGATACGCAGTATTTT. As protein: CSASPTVSTDTQYF.

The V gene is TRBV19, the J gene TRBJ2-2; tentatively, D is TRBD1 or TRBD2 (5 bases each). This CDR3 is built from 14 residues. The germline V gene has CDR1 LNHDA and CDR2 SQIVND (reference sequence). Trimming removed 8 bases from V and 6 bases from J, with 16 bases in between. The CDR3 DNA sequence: TGTGCCAGTGGGTCAGGGAGTAGTCCCGGGGAGCTGTTTTTT. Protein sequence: CASGSGSSPGELFF.

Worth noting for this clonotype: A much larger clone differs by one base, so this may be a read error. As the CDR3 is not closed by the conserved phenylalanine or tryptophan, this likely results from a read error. The CDR3 loop reads CASSATSGEETQYL. The CDR3 DNA sequence: TGTGCCAGCAGCGCGACCTCGGGGGAGGAGACCCAGTACCTC. The chain employs TRBV11-3 and TRBJ2-5; D is possibly TRBD2 (6 bases). Between the trimmed V and J ends, which lost 5 bases and 5 bases, there was a span of 15 bases. The V gene's germline CDR1 is SGHNT and CDR2 YENEEA. The CDR3 consists of 14 residues.

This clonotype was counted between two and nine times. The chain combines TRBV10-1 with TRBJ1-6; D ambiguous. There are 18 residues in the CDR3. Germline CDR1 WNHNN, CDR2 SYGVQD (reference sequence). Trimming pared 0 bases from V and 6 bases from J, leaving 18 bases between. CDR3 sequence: CASSESGATSSGNSPLHF. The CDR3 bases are TGCGCCAGCAGTGAGTCTGGTGCGACCAGCTCGGGTAATTCACCCCTCCACTTT.

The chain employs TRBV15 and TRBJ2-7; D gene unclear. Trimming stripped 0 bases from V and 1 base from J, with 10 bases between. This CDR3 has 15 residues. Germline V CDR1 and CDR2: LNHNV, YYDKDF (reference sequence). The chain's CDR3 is CATSRESILSYEQYF. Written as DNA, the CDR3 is TGTGCCACCAGCAGAGAGAGCATTCTGTCCTACGAGCAGTACTTC.

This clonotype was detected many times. In DNA, the CDR3 is TGCGCCAGCAGCCTAACTAGCGGGGGGGCCTCTGAGCAGTACTTC. Encoded protein: CASSLTSGGASEQYF. This chain connects TRBV5-1 to TRBJ2-7, with TRBD2 matching over 13 bases. CDR1 and CDR2 from the germline V gene are SGHRS and YFSETQ. The CDR3 has 15 residues. Germline trimming cut 4 bases from V and 7 bases from J; bases unmatched to any gene: 8.

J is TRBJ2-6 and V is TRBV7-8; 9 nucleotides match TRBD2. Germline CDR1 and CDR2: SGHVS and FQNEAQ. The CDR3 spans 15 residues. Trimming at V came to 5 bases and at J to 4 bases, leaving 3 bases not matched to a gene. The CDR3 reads CASSAGLAGANVLTF. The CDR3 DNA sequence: TGTGCCAGCAGCGCCGGACTAGCGGGGGCCAACGTCCTGACTTTC.

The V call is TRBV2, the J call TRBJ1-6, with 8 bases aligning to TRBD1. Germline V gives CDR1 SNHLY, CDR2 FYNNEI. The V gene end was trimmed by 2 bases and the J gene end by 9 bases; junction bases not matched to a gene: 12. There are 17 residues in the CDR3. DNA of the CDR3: TGTGCCAGCAGTGAATTTGGCCGGGACAGGACGGTTTCACCCCTCCACTTT. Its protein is CASSEFGRDRTVSPLHF.

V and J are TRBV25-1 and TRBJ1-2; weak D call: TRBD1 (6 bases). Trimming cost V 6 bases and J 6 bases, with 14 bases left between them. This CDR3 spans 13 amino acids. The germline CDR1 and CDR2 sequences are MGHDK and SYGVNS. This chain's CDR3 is CASSLQGDDGYTF. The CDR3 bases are TGTGCCAGCAGCCTACAGGGAGACGATGGCTACACCTTC.

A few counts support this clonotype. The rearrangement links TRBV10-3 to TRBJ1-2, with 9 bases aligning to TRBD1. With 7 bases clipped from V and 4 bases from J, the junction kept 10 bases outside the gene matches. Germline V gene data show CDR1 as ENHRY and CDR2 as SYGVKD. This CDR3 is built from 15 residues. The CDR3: CAINLGETGGYGYTF. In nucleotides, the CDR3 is TGTGCCATCAACCTGGGGGAGACAGGGGGCTATGGCTACACCTTC.

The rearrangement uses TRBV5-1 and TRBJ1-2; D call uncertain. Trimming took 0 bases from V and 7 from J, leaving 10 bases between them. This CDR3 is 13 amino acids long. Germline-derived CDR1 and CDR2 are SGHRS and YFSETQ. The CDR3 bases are TGCGCCAGCAGCTTGGATGGGTTCCTTGGCTACACCTTC. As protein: CASSLDGFLGYTF. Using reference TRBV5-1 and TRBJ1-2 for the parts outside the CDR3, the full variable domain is KAGVTQTPRYLIKTRGQQVTLSCSPISGHRSVSWYQQTPGQGLQFLFEYFSETQRNKGNFPGRFSGRQFSNSRSEMNVSTLELGDSALYLCASSLDGFLGYTFGSGTRLTVV.

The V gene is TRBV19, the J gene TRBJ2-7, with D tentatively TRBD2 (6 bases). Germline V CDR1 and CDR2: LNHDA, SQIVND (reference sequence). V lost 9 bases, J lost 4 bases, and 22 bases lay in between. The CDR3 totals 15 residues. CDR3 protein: CASSRSRLESYEQYF. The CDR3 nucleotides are TGTGCCAGCAGCCGGTCTAGACTAGAATCTTACGAGCAGTACTTC.

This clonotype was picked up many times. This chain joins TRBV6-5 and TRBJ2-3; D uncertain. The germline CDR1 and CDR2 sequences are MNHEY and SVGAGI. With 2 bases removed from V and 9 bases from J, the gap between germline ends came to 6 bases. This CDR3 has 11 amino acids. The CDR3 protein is CASSYGITQYF. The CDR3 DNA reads TGTGCCAGCAGTTACGGGATCACGCAGTATTTT.

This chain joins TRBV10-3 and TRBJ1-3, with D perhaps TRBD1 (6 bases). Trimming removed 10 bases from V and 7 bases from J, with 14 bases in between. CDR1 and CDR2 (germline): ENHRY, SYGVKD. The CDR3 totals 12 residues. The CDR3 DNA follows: TGTGCCACCGGGACACGTCAGAACACCATATATTTT. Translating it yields CATGTRQNTIYF.

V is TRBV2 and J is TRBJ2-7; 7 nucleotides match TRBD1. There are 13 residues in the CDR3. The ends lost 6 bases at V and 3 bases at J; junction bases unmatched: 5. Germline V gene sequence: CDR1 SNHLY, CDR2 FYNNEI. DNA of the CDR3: TGTGCCAGCAGGGCGACAGGGATCTACGAGCAGTACTTC. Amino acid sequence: CASRATGIYEQYF.